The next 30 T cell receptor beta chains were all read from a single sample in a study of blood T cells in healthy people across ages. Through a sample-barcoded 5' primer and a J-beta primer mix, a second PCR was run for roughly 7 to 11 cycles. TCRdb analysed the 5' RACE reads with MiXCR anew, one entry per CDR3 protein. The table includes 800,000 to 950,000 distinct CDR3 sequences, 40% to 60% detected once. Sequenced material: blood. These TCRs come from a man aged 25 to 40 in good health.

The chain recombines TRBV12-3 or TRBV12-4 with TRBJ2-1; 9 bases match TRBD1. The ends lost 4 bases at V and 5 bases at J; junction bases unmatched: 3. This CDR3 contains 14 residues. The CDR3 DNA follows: TGTGCCAGCAGTTGGGGACAGGGCAACAATGAGCAGTTCTTC. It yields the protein CASSWGQGNNEQFF.

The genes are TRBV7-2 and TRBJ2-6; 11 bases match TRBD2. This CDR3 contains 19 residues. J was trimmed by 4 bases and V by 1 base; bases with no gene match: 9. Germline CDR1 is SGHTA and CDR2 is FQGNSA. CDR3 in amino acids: CASSLDVSGGARGANVLTF. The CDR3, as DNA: TGTGCCAGCAGCTTAGACGTTAGCGGGGGGGCAAGAGGGGCCAACGTCCTGACTTTC.

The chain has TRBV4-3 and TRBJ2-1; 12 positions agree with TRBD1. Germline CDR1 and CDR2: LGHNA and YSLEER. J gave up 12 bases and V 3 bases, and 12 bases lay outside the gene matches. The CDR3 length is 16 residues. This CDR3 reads CASSHVSGTGGSGQFF. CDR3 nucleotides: TGCGCCAGCAGCCATGTCTCCGGGACAGGGGGCTCTGGGCAGTTCTTC.

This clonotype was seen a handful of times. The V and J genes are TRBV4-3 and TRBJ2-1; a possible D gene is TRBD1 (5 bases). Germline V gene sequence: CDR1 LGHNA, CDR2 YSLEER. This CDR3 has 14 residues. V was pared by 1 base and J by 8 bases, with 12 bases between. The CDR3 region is CASSQGIRADEQFF. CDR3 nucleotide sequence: TGCGCCAGCAGCCAAGGAATCAGGGCCGATGAGCAGTTCTTC.

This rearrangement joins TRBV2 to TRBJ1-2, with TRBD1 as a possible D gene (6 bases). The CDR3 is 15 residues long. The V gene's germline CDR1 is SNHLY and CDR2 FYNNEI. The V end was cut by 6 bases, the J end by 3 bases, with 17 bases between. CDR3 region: CASSVNRDNDYGYTF. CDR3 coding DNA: TGTGCCAGCAGCGTTAACCGGGACAATGACTATGGCTACACCTTC.

CDR3 sequence reads: CASSSTSTYNEQFF. The CDR3 DNA reads as TGTGCCAGCAGCTCAACTAGCACTTACAATGAGCAGTTCTTC. The chain employs TRBV11-3 and TRBJ2-1, with D maybe TRBD2 (6 bases). The V gene's germline CDR1 is SGHNT and CDR2 YENEEA. The CDR3 totals 14 residues. V gave up 4 bases and J gave up 4 bases, with 11 bases separating them.

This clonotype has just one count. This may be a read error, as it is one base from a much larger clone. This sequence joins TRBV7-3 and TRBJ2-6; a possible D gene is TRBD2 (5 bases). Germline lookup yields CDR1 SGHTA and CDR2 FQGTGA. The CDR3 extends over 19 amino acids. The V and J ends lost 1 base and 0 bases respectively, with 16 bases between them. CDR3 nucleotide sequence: TGTGCCAGCAGCTTAATTGGACGGGGTGAGAGCTCTGGGGCCAACGTCCTGACTTTC. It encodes CASSLIGRGESSGANVLTF.

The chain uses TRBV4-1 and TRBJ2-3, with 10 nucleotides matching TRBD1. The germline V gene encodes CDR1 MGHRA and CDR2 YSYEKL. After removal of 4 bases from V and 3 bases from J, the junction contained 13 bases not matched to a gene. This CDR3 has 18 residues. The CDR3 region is CASSLVVFGTGETDTQYF. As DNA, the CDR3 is TGCGCCAGCAGCCTTGTAGTATTCGGGACAGGGGAGACAGATACGCAGTATTTT.

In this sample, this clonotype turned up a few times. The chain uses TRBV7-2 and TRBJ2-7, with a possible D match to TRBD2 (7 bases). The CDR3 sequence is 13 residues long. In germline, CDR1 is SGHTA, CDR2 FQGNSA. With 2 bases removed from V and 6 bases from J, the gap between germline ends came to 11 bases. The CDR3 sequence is CASSLSGGIEQYF. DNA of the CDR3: TGTGCCAGCAGCTTATCGGGGGGCATCGAGCAGTACTTC.

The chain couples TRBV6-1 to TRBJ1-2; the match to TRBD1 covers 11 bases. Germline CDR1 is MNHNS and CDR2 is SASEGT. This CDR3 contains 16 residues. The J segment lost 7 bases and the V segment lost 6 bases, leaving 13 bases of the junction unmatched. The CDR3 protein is CASRPIVGQGVRGYTF. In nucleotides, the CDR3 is TGTGCCAGCAGACCTATAGTGGGACAGGGGGTCCGTGGCTACACCTTC.

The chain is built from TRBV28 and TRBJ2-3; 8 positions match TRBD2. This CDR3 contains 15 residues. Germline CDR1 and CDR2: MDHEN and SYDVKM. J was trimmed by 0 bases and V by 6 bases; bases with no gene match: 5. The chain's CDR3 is CASRTGGASTDTQYF. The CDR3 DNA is TGTGCCAGCAGAACCGGGGGGGCTAGCACAGATACGCAGTATTTT.

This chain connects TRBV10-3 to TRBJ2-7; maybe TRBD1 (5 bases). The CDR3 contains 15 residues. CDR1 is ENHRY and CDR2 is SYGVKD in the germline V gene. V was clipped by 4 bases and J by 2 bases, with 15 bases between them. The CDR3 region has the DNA TGTGCCATCAGTGCCATCCAGGGATTTACCTACGAGCAGTACTTC. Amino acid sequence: CAISAIQGFTYEQYF.

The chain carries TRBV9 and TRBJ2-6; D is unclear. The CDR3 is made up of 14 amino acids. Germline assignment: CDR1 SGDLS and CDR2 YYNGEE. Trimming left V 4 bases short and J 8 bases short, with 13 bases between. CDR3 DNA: TGTGCCAGCAGCCCGGGCGGTGAATCCAACGTCCTGACTTTC. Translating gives CASSPGGESNVLTF.

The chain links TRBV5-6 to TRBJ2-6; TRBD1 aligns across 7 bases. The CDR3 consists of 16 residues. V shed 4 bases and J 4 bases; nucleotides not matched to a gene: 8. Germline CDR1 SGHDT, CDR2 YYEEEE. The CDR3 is CASSVPQGLGANVLTF. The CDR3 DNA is TGTGCCAGCAGCGTTCCACAGGGGCTCGGGGCCAACGTCCTGACTTTC. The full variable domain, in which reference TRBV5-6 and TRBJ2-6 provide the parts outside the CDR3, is DAGVTQSPTHLIKTRGQQVTLRCSPKSGHDTVSWYQQALGQGPQFIFQYYEEEERQRGNFPDRFSGHQFPNYSSELNVNALLLGDSALYLCASSVPQGLGANVLTFGAGSRLTVL.

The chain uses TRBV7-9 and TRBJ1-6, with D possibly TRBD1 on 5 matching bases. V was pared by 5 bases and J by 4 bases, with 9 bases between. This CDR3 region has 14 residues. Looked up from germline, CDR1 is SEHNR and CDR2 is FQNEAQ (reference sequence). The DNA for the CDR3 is TGTGCCAGCAGCCCTACAGGTTATAATTCACCCCTCCACTTT. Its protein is CASSPTGYNSPLHF.

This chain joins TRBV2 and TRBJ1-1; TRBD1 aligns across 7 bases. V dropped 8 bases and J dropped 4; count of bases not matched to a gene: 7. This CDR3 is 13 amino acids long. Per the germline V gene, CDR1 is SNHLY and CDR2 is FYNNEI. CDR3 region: CASLQGFGTEAFF. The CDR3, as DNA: TGTGCCAGCCTACAGGGGTTTGGCACTGAAGCTTTCTTT.

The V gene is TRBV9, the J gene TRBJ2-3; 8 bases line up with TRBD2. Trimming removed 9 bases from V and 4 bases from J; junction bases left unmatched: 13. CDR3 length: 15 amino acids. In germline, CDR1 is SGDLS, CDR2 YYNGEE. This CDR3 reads CATSLTGGASDTQYF. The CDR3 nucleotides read TGTGCCACTTCCTTGACCGGGGGGGCATCAGATACGCAGTATTTT. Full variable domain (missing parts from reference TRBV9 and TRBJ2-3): DSGVTQTPKHLITATGQRVTLRCSPRSGDLSVYWYQQSLDQGLQFLIQYYNGEERAKGNILERFSAQQFPDLHSELNLSSLELGDSALYFCATSLTGGASDTQYFGPGTRLTVL.

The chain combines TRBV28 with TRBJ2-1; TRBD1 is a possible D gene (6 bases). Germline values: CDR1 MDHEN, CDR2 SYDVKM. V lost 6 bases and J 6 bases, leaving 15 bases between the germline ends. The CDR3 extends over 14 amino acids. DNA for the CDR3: TGTGCCAGCAGGATTAGGGGGATTGGCAATGAGCAGTTCTTC. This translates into CASRIRGIGNEQFF.

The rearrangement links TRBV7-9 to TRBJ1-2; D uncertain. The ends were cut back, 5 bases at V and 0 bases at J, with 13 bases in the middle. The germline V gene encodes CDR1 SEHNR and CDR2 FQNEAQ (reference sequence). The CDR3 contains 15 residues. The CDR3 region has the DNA TGTGCCAGCAGCCTATGGTTAGGTGCTAACTATGGCTACACCTTC. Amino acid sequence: CASSLWLGANYGYTF.

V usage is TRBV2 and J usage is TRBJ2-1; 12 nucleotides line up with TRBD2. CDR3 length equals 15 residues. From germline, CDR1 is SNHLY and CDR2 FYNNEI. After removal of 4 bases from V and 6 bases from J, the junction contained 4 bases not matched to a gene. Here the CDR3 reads CASSASGGGINEQFF. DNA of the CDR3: TGTGCCAGCAGTGCTAGCGGGGGGGGGATCAATGAGCAGTTCTTC.

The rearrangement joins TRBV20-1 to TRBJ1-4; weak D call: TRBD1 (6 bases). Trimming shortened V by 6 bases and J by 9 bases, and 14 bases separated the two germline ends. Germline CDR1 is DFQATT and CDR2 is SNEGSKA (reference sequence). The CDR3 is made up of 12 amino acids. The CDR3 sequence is CSASWGAKKLFF. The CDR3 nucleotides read TGCAGTGCCTCGTGGGGGGCGAAAAAACTGTTTTTT.

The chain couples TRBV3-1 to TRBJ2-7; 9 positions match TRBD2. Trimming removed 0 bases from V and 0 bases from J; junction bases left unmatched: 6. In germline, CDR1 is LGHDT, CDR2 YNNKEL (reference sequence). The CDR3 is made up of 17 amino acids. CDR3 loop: CASSQDGLAGNSYEQYF. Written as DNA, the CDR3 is TGTGCCAGCAGCCAAGATGGCCTAGCGGGGAACTCCTACGAGCAGTACTTC.

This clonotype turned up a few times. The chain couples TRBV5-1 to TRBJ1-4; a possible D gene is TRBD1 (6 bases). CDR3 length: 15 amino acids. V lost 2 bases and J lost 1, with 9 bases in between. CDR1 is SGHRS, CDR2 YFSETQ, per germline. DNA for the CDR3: TGCGCCAGCAGCTTCGAAGGGGGAACTAATGAAAAACTGTTTTTT. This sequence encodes CASSFEGGTNEKLFF.

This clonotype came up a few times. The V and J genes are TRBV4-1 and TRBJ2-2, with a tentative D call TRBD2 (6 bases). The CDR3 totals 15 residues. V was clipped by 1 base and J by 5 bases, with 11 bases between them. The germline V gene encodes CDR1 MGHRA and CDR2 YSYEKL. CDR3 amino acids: CASSQGTSKTGELFF. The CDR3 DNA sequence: TGCGCCAGCAGCCAAGGCACTAGCAAAACCGGGGAGCTGTTTTTT.

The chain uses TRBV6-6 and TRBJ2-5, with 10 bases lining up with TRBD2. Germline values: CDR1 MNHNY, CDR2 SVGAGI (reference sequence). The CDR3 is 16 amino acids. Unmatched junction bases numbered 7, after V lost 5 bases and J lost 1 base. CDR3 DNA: TGTGCCAGCAGTGCCGGACTAGCGGTGTCCCAAGAGACCCAGTACTTC. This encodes CASSAGLAVSQETQYF.

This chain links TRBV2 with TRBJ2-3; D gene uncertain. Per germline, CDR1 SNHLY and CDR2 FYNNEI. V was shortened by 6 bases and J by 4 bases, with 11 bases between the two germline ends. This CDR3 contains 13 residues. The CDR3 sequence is CASRPDLSDTQYF. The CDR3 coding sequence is TGTGCCAGCAGACCAGACTTGTCAGATACGCAGTATTTT.

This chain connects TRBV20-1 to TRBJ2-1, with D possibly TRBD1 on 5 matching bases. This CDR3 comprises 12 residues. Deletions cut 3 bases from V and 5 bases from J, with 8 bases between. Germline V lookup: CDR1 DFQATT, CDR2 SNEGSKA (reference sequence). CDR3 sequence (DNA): TGCAGTGCTAGCCTCAGGGACAATGAGCAGTTCTTC. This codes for CSASLRDNEQFF.

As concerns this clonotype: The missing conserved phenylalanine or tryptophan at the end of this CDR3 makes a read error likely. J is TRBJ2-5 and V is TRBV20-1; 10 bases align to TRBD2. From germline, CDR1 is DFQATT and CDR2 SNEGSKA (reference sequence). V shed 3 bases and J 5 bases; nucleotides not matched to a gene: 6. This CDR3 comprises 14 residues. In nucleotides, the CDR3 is TGCAGTGCTAGGCCTAGCGGGGGTTGGGAGACCCAGTACTTA. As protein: CSARPSGGWETQYL.

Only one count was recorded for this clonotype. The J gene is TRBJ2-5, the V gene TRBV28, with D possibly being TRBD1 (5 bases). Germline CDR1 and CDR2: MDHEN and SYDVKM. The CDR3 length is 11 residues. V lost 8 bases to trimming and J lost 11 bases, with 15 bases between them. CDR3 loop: CASLDSVRQYF. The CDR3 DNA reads TGTGCCAGCCTCGACAGTGTAAGGCAGTACTTC.

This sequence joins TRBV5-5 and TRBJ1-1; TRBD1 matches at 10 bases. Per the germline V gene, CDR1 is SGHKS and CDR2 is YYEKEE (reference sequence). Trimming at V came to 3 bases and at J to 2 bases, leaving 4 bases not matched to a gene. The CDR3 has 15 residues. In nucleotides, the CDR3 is TGTGCCAGCAGCTCGAAGACAGGGGGCAACACTGAAGCTTTCTTT. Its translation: CASSSKTGGNTEAFF.